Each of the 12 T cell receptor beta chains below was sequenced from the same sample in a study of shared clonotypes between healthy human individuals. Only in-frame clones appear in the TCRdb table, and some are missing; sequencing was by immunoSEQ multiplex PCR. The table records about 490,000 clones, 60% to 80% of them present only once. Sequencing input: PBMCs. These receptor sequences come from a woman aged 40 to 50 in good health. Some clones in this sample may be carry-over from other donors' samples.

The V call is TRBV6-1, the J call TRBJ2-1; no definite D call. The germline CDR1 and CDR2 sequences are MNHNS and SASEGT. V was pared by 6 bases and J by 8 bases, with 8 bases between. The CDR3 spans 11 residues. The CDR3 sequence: CASSTHYEQFF. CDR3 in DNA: TGTGCCAGCAGCACACATTATGAGCAGTTCTTC.

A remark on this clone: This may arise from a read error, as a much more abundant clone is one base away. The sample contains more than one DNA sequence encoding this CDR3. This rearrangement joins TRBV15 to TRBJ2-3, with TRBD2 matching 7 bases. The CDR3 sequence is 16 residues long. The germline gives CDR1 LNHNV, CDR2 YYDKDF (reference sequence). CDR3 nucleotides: TGCGCCACCGAGGGCGGGGCGGGAGTGGGGCTCAATACGCAGTATTTT. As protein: CATEGGAGVGLNTQYF.

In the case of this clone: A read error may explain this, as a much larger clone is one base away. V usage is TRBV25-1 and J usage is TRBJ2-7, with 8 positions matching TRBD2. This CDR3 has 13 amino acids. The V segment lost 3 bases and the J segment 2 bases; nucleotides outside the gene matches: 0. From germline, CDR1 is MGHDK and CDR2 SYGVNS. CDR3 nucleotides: TGTGCCAGCAGTGATAGCGGGGCCTACGAGCAGTACTTC. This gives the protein CASSDSGAYEQYF.

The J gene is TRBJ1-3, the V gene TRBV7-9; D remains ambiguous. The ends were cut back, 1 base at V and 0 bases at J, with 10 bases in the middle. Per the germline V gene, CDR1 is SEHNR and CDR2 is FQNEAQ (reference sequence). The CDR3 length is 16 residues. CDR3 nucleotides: TGTGCCAGCAGCTTAGGTTTTTGGGACTCTGGAAACACCATATATTTT. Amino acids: CASSLGFWDSGNTIYF.

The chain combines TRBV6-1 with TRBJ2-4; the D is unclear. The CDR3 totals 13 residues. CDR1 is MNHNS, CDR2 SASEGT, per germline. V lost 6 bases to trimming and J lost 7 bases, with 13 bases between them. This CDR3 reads CASRRDNGNIQYF. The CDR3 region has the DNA TGTGCCAGCAGGAGAGACAATGGTAACATTCAGTACTTC.

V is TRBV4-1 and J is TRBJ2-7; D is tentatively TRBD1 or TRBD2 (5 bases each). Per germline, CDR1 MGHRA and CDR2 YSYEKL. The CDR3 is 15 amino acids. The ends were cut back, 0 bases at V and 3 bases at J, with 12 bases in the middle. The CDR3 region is CASSQERGRIYEQYF. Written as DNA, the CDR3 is TGCGCCAGCAGCCAAGAACGGGGACGGATCTACGAGCAGTACTTC.

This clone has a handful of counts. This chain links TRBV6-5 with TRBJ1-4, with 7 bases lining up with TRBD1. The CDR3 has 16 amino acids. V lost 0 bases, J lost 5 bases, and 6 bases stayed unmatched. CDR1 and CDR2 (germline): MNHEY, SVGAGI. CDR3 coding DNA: TGTGCCAGCAGTTACTCAAACAGGGGTGAAAATGAAAAACTGTTTTTT. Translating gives CASSYSNRGENEKLFF.

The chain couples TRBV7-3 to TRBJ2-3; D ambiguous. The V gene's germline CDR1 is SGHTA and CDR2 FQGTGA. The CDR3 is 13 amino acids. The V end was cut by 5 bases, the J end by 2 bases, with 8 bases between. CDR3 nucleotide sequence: TGTGCCAGCAGCCCAGCCCACACAGATACGCAGTATTTT. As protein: CASSPAHTDTQYF.

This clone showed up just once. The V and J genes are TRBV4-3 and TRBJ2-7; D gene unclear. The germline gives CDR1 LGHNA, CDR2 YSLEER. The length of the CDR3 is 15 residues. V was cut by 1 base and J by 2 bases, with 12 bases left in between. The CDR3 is CASSQVIGSTYEQYF. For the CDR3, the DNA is TGCGCCAGCAGCCAAGTGATCGGTAGTACCTACGAGCAGTACTTC.

The CDR3 region has the DNA TGTGCCAGCAGCTTCGGGGCCGATCAGCCCCAGCATTTT. This gives the protein CASSFGADQPQHF. The chain combines TRBV7-9 with TRBJ1-5, with D perhaps matching TRBD1 (5 bases). Per the germline V gene, CDR1 is SEHNR and CDR2 is FQNEAQ (reference sequence). V was cut by 3 bases and J by 5 bases, with 8 bases left in between. There are 13 residues in the CDR3. Variable domain in full (rest from reference TRBV7-9 and TRBJ1-5): DTGVSQNPRHKITKRGQNVTFRCDPISEHNRLYWYRQTLGQGPEFLTYFQNEAQLEKSRLLSDRFSAERPKGSFSTLEIQRTEQGDSAMYLCASSFGADQPQHFGDGTRLSIL.

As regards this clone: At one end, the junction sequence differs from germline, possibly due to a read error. The CDR3 bases are TGCGCCAGCAGTGAGTCGGGCCGGGAGAAGCTCTTC. It specifies CASSESGREKLF. The rearrangement uses TRBV10-1 and TRBJ2-1; D is possibly TRBD2 (6 bases). The CDR3 spans 12 residues. Germline-derived CDR1 and CDR2 are WNHNN and SYGVQD (reference sequence).

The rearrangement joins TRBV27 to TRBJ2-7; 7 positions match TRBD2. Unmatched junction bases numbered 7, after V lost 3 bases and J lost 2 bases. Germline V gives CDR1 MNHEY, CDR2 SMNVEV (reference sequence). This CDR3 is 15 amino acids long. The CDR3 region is CASSLGTNPAYEQYF. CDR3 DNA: TGTGCCAGCAGTTTGGGGACTAACCCGGCCTACGAGCAGTACTTC.